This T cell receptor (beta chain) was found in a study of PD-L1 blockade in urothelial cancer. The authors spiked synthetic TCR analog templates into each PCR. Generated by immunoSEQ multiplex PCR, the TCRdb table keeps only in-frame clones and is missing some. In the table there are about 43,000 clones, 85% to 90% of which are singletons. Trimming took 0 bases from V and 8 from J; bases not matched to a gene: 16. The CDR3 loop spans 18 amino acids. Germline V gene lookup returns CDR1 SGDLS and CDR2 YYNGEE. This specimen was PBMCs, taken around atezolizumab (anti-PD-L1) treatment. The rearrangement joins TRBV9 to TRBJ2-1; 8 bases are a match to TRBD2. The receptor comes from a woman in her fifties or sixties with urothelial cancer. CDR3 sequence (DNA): TGTGCCAGCAGCGTAGCGTTTGCGGGGGGCCCTCCCGTCGATGAGCAGTTCTTC. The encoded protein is CASSVAFAGGPPVDEQFF.